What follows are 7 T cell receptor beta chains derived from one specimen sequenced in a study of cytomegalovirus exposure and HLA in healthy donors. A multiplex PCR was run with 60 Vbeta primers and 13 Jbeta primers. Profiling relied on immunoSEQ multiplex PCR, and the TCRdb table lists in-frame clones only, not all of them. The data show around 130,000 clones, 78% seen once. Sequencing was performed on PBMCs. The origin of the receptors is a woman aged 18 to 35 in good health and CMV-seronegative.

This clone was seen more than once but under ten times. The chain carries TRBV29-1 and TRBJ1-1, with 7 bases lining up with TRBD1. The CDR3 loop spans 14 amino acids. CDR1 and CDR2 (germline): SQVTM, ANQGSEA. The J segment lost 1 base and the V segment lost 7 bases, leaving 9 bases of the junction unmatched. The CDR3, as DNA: TGCAGCGCAAAGGGGGCCACAGAGAACACTGAAGCTTTCTTT. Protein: CSAKGATENTEAFF. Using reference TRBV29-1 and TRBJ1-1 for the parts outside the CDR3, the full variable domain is SAVISQKPSRDICQRGTSLTIQCQVDSQVTMMFWYRQQPGQSLTLIATANQGSEATYESGFVIDKFPISRPNLTFSTLTVSNMSPEDSSIYLCSAKGATENTEAFFGQGTRLTVV.

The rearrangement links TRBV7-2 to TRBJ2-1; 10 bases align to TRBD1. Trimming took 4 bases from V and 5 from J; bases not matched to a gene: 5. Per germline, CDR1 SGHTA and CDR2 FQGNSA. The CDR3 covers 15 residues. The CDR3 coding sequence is TGTGCCAGCAGCTGGGTGGGACAGGGGAACAATGAGCAGTTCTTC. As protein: CASSWVGQGNNEQFF.

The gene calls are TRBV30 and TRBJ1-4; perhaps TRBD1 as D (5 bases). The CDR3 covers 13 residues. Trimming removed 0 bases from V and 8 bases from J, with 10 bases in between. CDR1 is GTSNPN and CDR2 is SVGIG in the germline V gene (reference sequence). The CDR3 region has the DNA TGTGCCTGGAGTGTAAACCAGGGAGAAAAACTGTTTTTT. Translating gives CAWSVNQGEKLFF.

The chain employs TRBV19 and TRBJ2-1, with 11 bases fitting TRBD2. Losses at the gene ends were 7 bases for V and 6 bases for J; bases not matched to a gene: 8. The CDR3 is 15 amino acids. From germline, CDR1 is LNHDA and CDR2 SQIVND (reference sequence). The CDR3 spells CASTDGTSGINEQFF. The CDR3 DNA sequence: TGTGCCAGTACCGACGGGACTAGCGGTATCAATGAGCAGTTCTTC.

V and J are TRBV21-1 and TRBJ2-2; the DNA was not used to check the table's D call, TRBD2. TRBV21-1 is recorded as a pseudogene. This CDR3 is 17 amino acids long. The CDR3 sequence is CASSNITRLAPTGELFF. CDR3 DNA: TGTGCCAGCAGCAATATAACGAGACTAGCACCGACCGGGGAGCTGTTTTTT.

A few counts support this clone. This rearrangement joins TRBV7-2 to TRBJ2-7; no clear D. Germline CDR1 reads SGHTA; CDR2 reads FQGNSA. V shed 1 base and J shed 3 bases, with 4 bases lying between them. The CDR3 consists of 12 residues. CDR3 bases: TGTGCCAGCAGCTTAGAGCGCTACGAGCAGTACTTC. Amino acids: CASSLERYEQYF.

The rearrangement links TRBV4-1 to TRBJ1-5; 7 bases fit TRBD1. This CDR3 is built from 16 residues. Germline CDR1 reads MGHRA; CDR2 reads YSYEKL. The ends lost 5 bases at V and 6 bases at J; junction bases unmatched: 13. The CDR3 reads CASSSTGAGRSQPQHF. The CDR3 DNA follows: TGCGCCAGCAGCAGTACAGGGGCAGGGAGGTCTCAGCCCCAGCATTTT.